These 22 T cell receptor beta chains originate from one sample sequenced in a study of CDR3 diversity in severe acne. TCRdb ran MiXCR on the PCR reads and lists one entry per CDR3 protein. The sample shows 90,000 or so distinct CDR3 sequences, approximately 52% of them seen only once. The sequenced sample was blood. All receptors derive from a male donor in good health, serving as a control.

V gene TRBV19 combines with J gene TRBJ1-5, with 10 bases that match TRBD1. Germline loops: CDR1 LNHDA, CDR2 SQIVND (reference sequence). V dropped 6 bases and J dropped 4; count of bases not matched to a gene: 6. The CDR3 has 15 amino acids. The CDR3 sequence is CASRGQGTGNQPQHF. As DNA, the CDR3 is TGTGCCAGTAGGGGACAGGGGACGGGAAATCAGCCCCAGCATTTT.

The CDR3 region has the DNA TGCAGCGCAACCGGGACAGAAAACTCCTACGAGCAGTACTTC. Protein product: CSATGTENSYEQYF. The chain links TRBV29-1 to TRBJ2-7, with 7 nucleotides matching TRBD1. V lost 7 bases and J lost 0; bases outside the gene matches: 9. Germline-derived CDR1 and CDR2 are SQVTM and ANQGSEA. The CDR3 contains 14 residues.

A single count supports this clonotype. V is TRBV5-6 and J is TRBJ1-1, with unresolved D. The germline CDR1 and CDR2 sequences are SGHDT and YYEEEE. The germline V and J ends were trimmed by 4 bases and 2 bases, with 18 bases remaining between them. The CDR3 has 16 residues. CDR3 sequence reads: CASSTGLAKINTEAFF. For the CDR3, the DNA is TGTGCCAGCAGCACTGGACTAGCCAAAATTAACACTGAAGCTTTCTTT.

The gene calls are TRBV6-5 and TRBJ1-1; D perhaps matches TRBD1 (5 bases). Trimming pared 6 bases from V and 4 bases from J, leaving 12 bases between. The CDR3 covers 13 residues. CDR1 and CDR2 from the germline V gene are MNHEY and SVGAGI. CDR3 sequence (DNA): TGTGCCAGCAGCCCAGGGCCGAGCACTGAAGCTTTCTTT. The encoded protein is CASSPGPSTEAFF.

The J gene is TRBJ1-2, the V gene TRBV2; D is ambiguous. CDR1 is SNHLY and CDR2 is FYNNEI in the germline V gene. V shed 4 bases and J shed 5 bases, with 17 bases lying between them. The CDR3 runs 15 residues. CDR3: CASSGGIWSLYGYTF. CDR3 nucleotides: TGTGCCAGCAGTGGTGGGATATGGTCTCTTTATGGCTACACCTTC.

The J gene is TRBJ2-7, the V gene TRBV7-8, with TRBD1 matching over 8 bases. CDR1 and CDR2 (germline): SGHVS, FQNEAQ. The CDR3 extends over 15 amino acids. Trimming removed 5 bases from V and 3 bases from J; junction bases left unmatched: 9. This CDR3 reads CASSTEDRESYEQYF. The CDR3 nucleotides are TGTGCCAGCAGCACAGAGGACAGGGAGAGCTACGAGCAGTACTTC.

This clonotype has a single count. This chain uses TRBV7-8 with TRBJ2-1, with TRBD2 identical over 8 bases. The CDR3 is 14 amino acids. The V gene end was trimmed by 2 bases and the J gene end by 4 bases; junction bases not matched to a gene: 1. Germline lookup yields CDR1 SGHVS and CDR2 FQNEAQ. The CDR3 is CASSLSGSYNEQFF. The CDR3 DNA sequence: TGTGCCAGCAGCTTAAGCGGGAGTTACAATGAGCAGTTCTTC.

The rearrangement joins TRBV2 to TRBJ1-1, with D possibly matching TRBD1 (6 bases). V lost 5 bases to trimming and J lost 6 bases, with 19 bases between them. Per germline, CDR1 SNHLY and CDR2 FYNNEI. This CDR3 spans 15 amino acids. The CDR3 DNA sequence: TGTGCCAGCAGTACCAGCCCTACAGGGAGGGCTGAAGCTTTCTTT. Amino acids: CASSTSPTGRAEAFF. Using reference TRBV2 and TRBJ1-1 for the parts outside the CDR3, the full variable domain is EPEVTQTPSHQVTQMGQEVILRCVPISNHLYFYWYRQILGQKVEFLVSFYNNEISEKSEIFDDQFSVERPDGSNFTLKIRSTKLEDSAMYFCASSTSPTGRAEAFFGQGTRLTVV.

This CDR3 is CASSLRGRGGDTQYF. The CDR3 nucleotides are TGTGCCAGCAGCTTAAGGGGTAGGGGAGGAGATACGCAGTATTTT. V is TRBV11-2 and J is TRBJ2-3; D perhaps matches TRBD2 (6 bases). The CDR3 contains 15 residues. V shed 2 bases and J shed 5 bases, with 14 bases lying between them. Per germline, CDR1 SGHAT and CDR2 FQNNGV. Filled out from reference TRBV11-2 and TRBJ2-3, the complete variable domain reads EAGVAQSPRYKIIEKRQSVAFWCNPISGHATLYWYQQILGQGPKLLIQFQNNGVVDDSQLPKDRFSAERLKGVDSTLKIQPAKLEDSAVYLCASSLRGRGGDTQYFGPGTRLTVL.

This clonotype was recorded at least ten times. The chain carries TRBV20-1 and TRBJ2-7; 9 nucleotides align to TRBD2. In germline, CDR1 is DFQATT, CDR2 SNEGSKA (reference sequence). This CDR3 is built from 13 residues. J was trimmed by 3 bases and V by 2 bases; bases with no gene match: 2. The CDR3 DNA sequence: TGCAGTGCTAGACTAGCGGGAAACTACGAGCAGTACTTC. The encoded protein is CSARLAGNYEQYF.

The genes are TRBV28 and TRBJ1-5; possible D gene TRBD1, 5 bases. Germline values: CDR1 MDHEN, CDR2 SYDVKM. Trimming stripped 5 bases from V and 5 bases from J, with 13 bases between. The CDR3 has 14 amino acids. CDR3 bases: TGTGCCAGCAGTCTTTACCAGGGAGATCAGCCCCAGCATTTT. It is translated as CASSLYQGDQPQHF.

This clonotype was recorded at least ten times. V is TRBV24-1 and J is TRBJ1-2; 10 nucleotides align to TRBD1. Germline CDR1 KGHDR, CDR2 SFDVKD. With V trimmed by 4 bases and J by 4 bases, 2 bases remained unmatched. This CDR3 has 14 residues. The CDR3 DNA sequence: TGTGCCACCAGTGACGGGGACAGGGGCTATGGCTACACCTTC. It codes for CATSDGDRGYGYTF.

This clonotype was detected only once. Just one base apart from a much larger clone, this may be a read error. V is TRBV4-1 and J is TRBJ2-7; TRBD1 matches 9 bases. Germline V lookup: CDR1 MGHRA, CDR2 YSYEKL. CDR3 length: 14 residues. V trimming: 5 bases; J trimming: 2 bases; junction bases outside the gene matches: 4. The CDR3 region is CASSKGQGTYEQYF. The CDR3 DNA follows: TGCGCCAGCAGCAAGGGACAGGGCACCTACGAGCAGTACTTC.

This clonotype was recorded many times. The chain uses TRBV25-1 and TRBJ1-1, with unresolved D. CDR3 length: 12 amino acids. V gave up 6 bases and J gave up 11 bases, with 16 bases separating them. CDR1 and CDR2 from the germline V gene are MGHDK and SYGVNS. CDR3 nucleotides: TGTGCCAGCAGATCGGGCCTAGGGATCGCTTTCTTT. It yields the protein CASRSGLGIAFF.

This clonotype qualifies as medium-sized. This chain links TRBV20-1 with TRBJ1-5, with no clear D. Germline CDR1 and CDR2: DFQATT and SNEGSKA (reference sequence). The CDR3 loop spans 15 amino acids. V was trimmed by 6 bases and J by 0 bases, leaving 15 bases between them. This chain's CDR3 is CSAGLLTYSNQPQHF. CDR3 bases: TGCAGTGCCGGACTGCTGACCTATAGCAATCAGCCCCAGCATTTT.

At least ten counts were recorded for this clonotype. The chain combines TRBV20-1 with TRBJ2-7, with TRBD1 matching 12 bases. V shed 0 bases and J 6 bases; nucleotides not matched to a gene: 6. The CDR3 consists of 15 residues. From germline, CDR1 is DFQATT and CDR2 SNEGSKA (reference sequence). The CDR3: CSARDGDRGPSEQYF. Written as DNA, the CDR3 is TGCAGTGCTAGAGATGGGGACAGGGGGCCTAGCGAGCAGTACTTC.

The chain joins TRBV7-9 to TRBJ1-1, with D unresolved. Germline V gene lookup returns CDR1 SEHNR and CDR2 FQNEAQ (reference sequence). The CDR3 covers 15 residues. V lost 8 bases, J lost 0 bases, and 16 bases lay in between. The CDR3 protein is CASGVQMSLNTEAFF. DNA of the CDR3: TGTGCCAGCGGGGTGCAGATGTCGTTGAACACTGAAGCTTTCTTT. Drawing the rest from reference TRBV7-9 and TRBJ1-1, the complete variable domain is DTGVSQNPRHKITKRGQNVTFRCDPISEHNRLYWYRQTLGQGPEFLTYFQNEAQLEKSRLLSDRFSAERPKGSFSTLEIQRTEQGDSAMYLCASGVQMSLNTEAFFGQGTRLTVV.

The V call is TRBV12-3 or TRBV12-4, the J call TRBJ2-2, with D perhaps matching TRBD1 or TRBD2 (5 bases each). The CDR3 totals 14 residues. With 5 bases removed from V and 1 base from J, the gap between germline ends came to 8 bases. The CDR3, as DNA: TGTGCCAGCAGTAGGGACGGGAACACCGGGGAGCTGTTTTTT. Its protein product is CASSRDGNTGELFF.

This clonotype has only one observation. This chain joins TRBV25-1 and TRBJ1-2, with 9 bases lining up with TRBD1. V was clipped by 5 bases and J by 8 bases; unmatched bases: 9. CDR3 length equals 14 residues. Germline CDR1 and CDR2: MGHDK and SYGVNS. This chain's CDR3 is CASSFTDRGQGYTF. CDR3 DNA: TGTGCCAGCAGTTTCACGGACAGGGGACAGGGCTACACCTTC.

The CDR3 loop reads CASRATNYGYTF. In DNA, the CDR3 is TGTGCCAGCAGGGCCACCAACTATGGCTACACCTTC. This sequence joins TRBV28 and TRBJ1-2; D unclear. The germline CDR1 and CDR2 sequences are MDHEN and SYDVKM. The germline V and J ends were trimmed by 6 bases and 2 bases, with 7 bases remaining between them. The CDR3 loop spans 12 amino acids.

This rearrangement joins TRBV5-5 to TRBJ1-3, with D possibly TRBD1 on 5 matching bases. The V gene lost 2 bases and the J gene lost 2 bases, with 11 bases spanning the gap. Germline lookup yields CDR1 SGHKS and CDR2 YYEKEE (reference sequence). The length of the CDR3 is 15 residues. The CDR3 nucleotides read TGTGCCAGCAGCTTATCTCTAGGGGCTGGAAACACCATATATTTT. This sequence encodes CASSLSLGAGNTIYF.

V usage is TRBV20-1 and J usage is TRBJ2-7, with TRBD2 matching 9 bases. The CDR3 has 13 residues. CDR1 is DFQATT, CDR2 SNEGSKA, per germline (reference sequence). V trimming: 1 base; J trimming: 7 bases; junction bases outside the gene matches: 5. The CDR3 spells CSARGLAEREQYF. DNA for the CDR3: TGCAGTGCTAGAGGACTAGCGGAAAGGGAGCAGTACTTC.